This passage covers 31 T cell receptor beta chains from one sample sequenced in a study of T cell repertoires in cytomegalovirus infection. Their specific antigens are unknown. TCRdb used MiXCR to reprocess the reads, holding one entry per CDR3 protein. This table holds around 900,000 distinct CDR3 sequences, 30% to 40% found once. The sequencing used cultured CD8+ T cells from PBMCs, collected from culture after CMV antigen stimulation. Source of these receptors: a human donor in good health (CMV status not recorded). Some clones in this sample may be carry-over from other donors' samples.

This chain uses TRBV29-1 with TRBJ1-1, with D possibly TRBD1 on 6 matching bases. This CDR3 region has 14 residues. The V and J ends lost 7 bases and 3 bases respectively, with 18 bases between them. CDR1 is SQVTM and CDR2 is ANQGSEA in the germline V gene. DNA for the CDR3: TGCAGCGACCGACAAGGGGGGCGGGACACTGAAGCTTTCTTT. It encodes CSDRQGGRDTEAFF.

The chain employs TRBV9 and TRBJ2-3; tentatively, D is TRBD1 (5 bases). The CDR3 is 13 amino acids. CDR1 and CDR2 from the germline V gene are SGDLS and YYNGEE. V was clipped by 6 bases and J by 2 bases, with 10 bases between them. CDR3 in amino acids: CASKGVTTDTQYF. DNA of the CDR3: TGTGCCAGCAAAGGGGTCACCACAGATACGCAGTATTTT.

V and J are TRBV27 and TRBJ2-1; a weak D match, TRBD1 (6 bases). Trimming pared 7 bases from V and 3 bases from J, leaving 16 bases between. This CDR3 is 15 amino acids long. In germline, CDR1 is MNHEY, CDR2 SMNVEV (reference sequence). CDR3 protein: CASIQQGPFYNEQFF. CDR3 coding DNA: TGTGCCAGCATCCAACAGGGTCCGTTCTACAATGAGCAGTTCTTC.

A word on this clonotype: At one boundary the junction diverges from the germline segment, which might be a read error. V and J are TRBV7-6 and TRBJ2-4, with TRBD1 as a possible D gene (6 bases). The CDR3 runs to 14 residues. CDR1 and CDR2 from the germline V gene are SGHVS and FNYEAQ. Written as DNA, the CDR3 is TGTGTCAGCAGCTTGGCCTTCGGACAGAACATTCAGTACTTC. Amino acids: CVSSLAFGQNIQYF.

This clonotype was detected only once. This may be a read error, as it is one base from a much larger clone. This chain uses TRBV4-1 with TRBJ2-1; no clear D. The CDR3 contains 13 residues. Trimming left V 0 bases short and J 8 bases short, with 8 bases between. Germline CDR1 is MGHRA and CDR2 is YSYEKL. The CDR3 bases are TGCGCCAGCAGCCAAGATGGGGTCGATGAGCAGTTCTTC. This sequence encodes CASSQDGVDEQFF.

The chain carries TRBV2 and TRBJ1-5; tentative D call: TRBD1 (6 bases). The CDR3 sequence is 14 residues long. Deletions cut 6 bases from V and 9 bases from J, with 18 bases between. CDR1 is SNHLY, CDR2 FYNNEI, per germline. CDR3 loop: CASSLSGAPRPQHF. Here the CDR3 DNA reads TGTGCCAGCAGCCTTTCAGGGGCCCCTCGGCCCCAGCATTTT.

The V and J genes are TRBV28 and TRBJ1-5; D ambiguous. The CDR3 consists of 13 residues. The germline V and J ends were trimmed by 6 bases and 3 bases, with 9 bases remaining between them. Per the germline V gene, CDR1 is MDHEN and CDR2 is SYDVKM. DNA of the CDR3: TGTGCCAGCAGACCTATTGTCAATCAGCCCCAGCATTTT. Translating it yields CASRPIVNQPQHF.

This sequence joins TRBV6-6 and TRBJ1-2; D is unclear. Germline CDR1 reads MNHNY; CDR2 reads SVGAGI (reference sequence). This CDR3 has 13 residues. V was trimmed by 2 bases and J by 1 base, leaving 5 bases between them. CDR3 sequence: CASSYEINYGYTF. The DNA for the CDR3 is TGTGCCAGCAGTTACGAGATTAACTATGGCTACACCTTC.

This clonotype showed up just a few times. The chain uses TRBV19 and TRBJ1-4, with D possibly TRBD1 on 6 matching bases. V was clipped by 0 bases and J by 3 bases, with 14 bases between them. This CDR3 is built from 17 residues. CDR1 is LNHDA, CDR2 SQIVND, per germline (reference sequence). CDR3 sequence (DNA): TGTGCCAGTAGTATAGACCCAACAGGGCCGCCTAATGAAAAACTGTTTTTT. Translating gives CASSIDPTGPPNEKLFF.

The V call is TRBV12-3 or TRBV12-4, the J call TRBJ2-7; 7 bases are a match to TRBD1. V lost 5 bases, J lost 7 bases, and 11 bases stayed unmatched. The CDR3 length is 14 residues. In nucleotides, the CDR3 is TGTGCCAGCAGTGCCCCGGGACAGATTCTGGAGCAGTACTTC. This gives the protein CASSAPGQILEQYF.

The V and J genes are TRBV7-8 and TRBJ2-3; 11 bases line up with TRBD2. V shed 2 bases, J shed 5 bases, and the junction held 6 bases outside the gene matches. The CDR3 runs 16 residues. Per the germline V gene, CDR1 is SGHVS and CDR2 is FQNEAQ. In DNA form, the CDR3 reads TGTGCCAGCAGCTTACTAGCGGGAGGATCTATAGATACGCAGTATTTT. It translates to CASSLLAGGSIDTQYF.

This clonotype has more than one count but fewer than ten. This chain uses TRBV24-1 with TRBJ2-1, with TRBD2 matching over 11 bases. The germline V gene encodes CDR1 KGHDR and CDR2 SFDVKD. This CDR3 comprises 17 residues. V shed 3 bases, J shed 0 bases, and the junction held 3 bases outside the gene matches. The CDR3 DNA reads as TGTGCCACCAGTGATCAGACTAGCGGGGCCTCCTACAATGAGCAGTTCTTC. Protein: CATSDQTSGASYNEQFF.

This sequence joins TRBV6-1 and TRBJ2-1; TRBD1 might be the D (5 bases). This CDR3 region has 17 residues. Germline values: CDR1 MNHNS, CDR2 SASEGT. V was trimmed by 2 bases and J by 0 bases, leaving 14 bases between them. DNA for the CDR3: TGTGCCAGCAGTGAAAAGGGGATTCCGAGCTCCTACAATGAGCAGTTCTTC. It yields the protein CASSEKGIPSSYNEQFF.

The chain uses TRBV12-3 or TRBV12-4 and TRBJ2-3, with a tentative D call TRBD2 (5 bases). This CDR3 is 15 amino acids long. Trimming stripped 6 bases from V and 6 bases from J, with 19 bases between. CDR3 sequence reads: CASSPSIRGTDTQYF. CDR3 bases: TGTGCCAGCAGCCCAAGCATTCGGGGAACGGATACGCAGTATTTT.

The V and J genes are TRBV6-5 and TRBJ1-5, with D hard to call. The CDR3 length is 13 residues. V lost 2 bases, J lost 3 bases, and 5 bases lay in between. Germline V CDR1 and CDR2: MNHEY, SVGAGI. DNA for the CDR3: TGTGCCAGCAGTTACGCGTTCAATCAGCCCCAGCATTTT. Translation: CASSYAFNQPQHF.

Concerning this clonotype itself: No conserved phenylalanine or tryptophan is present at the end of the CDR3, so a read error is the likely explanation. J is TRBJ2-1 and V is TRBV6-5; 9 positions agree with TRBD1. The germline gives CDR1 MNHEY, CDR2 SVGAGI. The CDR3 has 18 amino acids. V shed 5 bases and J 6 bases; nucleotides not matched to a gene: 17. CDR3 sequence reads: CASSHTPYTGGQGNEQFS. CDR3 nucleotide sequence: TGTGCCAGCAGTCATACCCCCTATACAGGGGGCCAGGGCAATGAGCAGTTCTCC.

J is TRBJ2-1 and V is TRBV6-6, with 8 bases fitting TRBD2. The germline V gene encodes CDR1 MNHNY and CDR2 SVGAGI (reference sequence). Unmatched junction bases numbered 9, after V lost 0 bases and J lost 11 bases. The length of the CDR3 is 15 residues. This chain's CDR3 is CASSYSGKRGLQQFF. The CDR3 nucleotides are TGTGCCAGCAGTTACTCGGGTAAGCGGGGGCTACAGCAGTTCTTC.

This clonotype was detected a few times. V usage is TRBV12-5 and J usage is TRBJ2-1; unclear D gene. Per germline, CDR1 LGHNT and CDR2 FRNRAP. The CDR3 loop spans 14 amino acids. The ends were cut back, 1 base at V and 2 bases at J, with 6 bases in the middle. The CDR3 coding sequence is TGTGCTAGTGGTTTGGGCAGGACCTACAATGAGCAGTTCTTC. It specifies CASGLGRTYNEQFF. Drawing the rest from reference TRBV12-5 and TRBJ2-1, the complete variable domain is DARVTQTPRHKVTEMGQEVTMRCQPILGHNTVFWYRQTMMQGLELLAYFRNRAPLDDSGMPKDRFSAEMPDATLATLKIQPSEPRDSAVYFCASGLGRTYNEQFFGPGTRLTVL.

The V gene is TRBV11-2, the J gene TRBJ2-3; 10 bases line up with TRBD2. The CDR3 is made up of 17 amino acids. V shed 2 bases, J shed 1 base, and the junction held 6 bases outside the gene matches. The germline CDR1 and CDR2 sequences are SGHAT and FQNNGV. The CDR3, as DNA: TGTGCCAGCAGCTTACCAGGACTAGCGGACCGCACAGATACGCAGTATTTT. Amino acids: CASSLPGLADRTDTQYF.

This sequence joins TRBV19 and TRBJ1-5; D gene uncertain. Trimming cost V 7 bases and J 4 bases, with 17 bases left between them. This CDR3 is 15 amino acids long. Germline V CDR1 and CDR2: LNHDA, SQIVND (reference sequence). The CDR3 region has the DNA TGTGCCAGTACCACGCGGAATTTTTTGAATCAGCCCCAGCATTTT. This sequence encodes CASTTRNFLNQPQHF.

This chain uses TRBV27 with TRBJ1-1; D gene unclear. V was shortened by 7 bases and J by 3 bases, with 12 bases between the two germline ends. This CDR3 is built from 13 residues. Per germline, CDR1 MNHEY and CDR2 SMNVEV (reference sequence). Here the CDR3 reads CASTGYDDTEAFF. CDR3 sequence (DNA): TGTGCCAGCACGGGTTATGACGACACTGAAGCTTTCTTT.

The V call is TRBV5-6, the J call TRBJ1-1; no clear D. Germline CDR1 and CDR2: SGHDT and YYEEEE. The CDR3 loop spans 15 amino acids. The germline V and J ends were trimmed by 1 base and 1 base, with 11 bases remaining between them. The DNA for the CDR3 is TGTGCCAGCAGCTTGTCCGGGGTCTGGAACACTGAAGCTTTCTTT. It encodes CASSLSGVWNTEAFF.

This chain links TRBV6-1 with TRBJ2-1; 7 bases are a match to TRBD2. Germline CDR1 MNHNS, CDR2 SASEGT. The CDR3 totals 15 residues. V shed 7 bases, J shed 3 bases, and the junction held 9 bases outside the gene matches. This CDR3 reads CASTGDYLFYNEQFF. The CDR3 DNA is TGTGCCAGCACCGGGGACTACCTCTTCTACAATGAGCAGTTCTTC.

This clonotype appeared a few times. The rearrangement uses TRBV12-3 or TRBV12-4 and TRBJ2-1, with D tentatively TRBD1 (6 bases). V was pared by 6 bases and J by 2 bases, with 14 bases between. The CDR3 consists of 15 residues. The CDR3 protein is CASRMTGSTYNEQFF. In DNA, the CDR3 is TGTGCCAGCAGGATGACAGGTAGCACCTACAATGAGCAGTTCTTC.

A few counts support this clonotype. As DNA, the CDR3 is TGTGCCAGCGCCGTGGGATGGGGCAATCAGCCCCAGCATTTT. Translation: CASAVGWGNQPQHF. This chain joins TRBV19 and TRBJ1-5; D is unclear. This CDR3 comprises 14 residues. Germline V gene data show CDR1 as LNHDA and CDR2 as SQIVND (reference sequence). Trimming left V 9 bases short and J 2 bases short, with 14 bases between. Based on the CDR3 plus reference TRBV19 and TRBJ1-5, the full variable domain is DGGITQSPKYLFRKEGQNVTLSCEQNLNHDAMYWYRQDPGQGLRLIYYSQIVNDFQKGDIAEGYSVSREKKESFPLTVTSAQKNPTAFYLCASAVGWGNQPQHFGDGTRLSIL.

The chain recombines TRBV6-1 with TRBJ1-2; the D gene is possibly TRBD1 (5 bases). Germline V gene sequence: CDR1 MNHNS, CDR2 SASEGT. This CDR3 comprises 14 residues. The V and J ends lost 6 bases and 3 bases respectively, with 14 bases between them. The CDR3: CASSLPGEDYGYTF. The CDR3 region has the DNA TGTGCCAGCAGCCTACCGGGGGAGGACTATGGCTACACCTTC.

This clonotype was observed many times. The chain links TRBV7-9 to TRBJ1-1; TRBD1 agrees at 7 bases. The germline gives CDR1 SEHNR, CDR2 FQNEAQ (reference sequence). The J segment lost 1 base and the V segment lost 5 bases, leaving 7 bases of the junction unmatched. There are 15 residues in the CDR3. The CDR3 DNA reads TGTGCCAGCAGCCCGAATCGACAGGGGAACACTGAAGCTTTCTTT. It is translated as CASSPNRQGNTEAFF.

The gene calls are TRBV5-4 and TRBJ1-1; 9 positions agree with TRBD1. This CDR3 contains 17 residues. The J segment lost 0 bases and the V segment lost 4 bases, leaving 10 bases of the junction unmatched. CDR1 and CDR2 (germline): SGHNT, YYREEE (reference sequence). CDR3 coding DNA: TGTGCCAGCAGCGACATCCCGGACAGGGGATTGAACACTGAAGCTTTCTTT. Translated, it gives CASSDIPDRGLNTEAFF.

This clonotype came up a few times. This rearrangement joins TRBV2 to TRBJ2-1, with 7 bases matching TRBD2. CDR3 length: 15 amino acids. Per the germline V gene, CDR1 is SNHLY and CDR2 is FYNNEI. The junction had 9 bases not matched to a gene; V was cut back by 7 bases and J by 3 bases. The DNA for the CDR3 is TGTGCCAGCATAGATCGGGGGAGGGTCTACAATGAGCAGTTCTTC. It is translated as CASIDRGRVYNEQFF.

In its sample, this clonotype was seen many times. V is TRBV12-3 or TRBV12-4 and J is TRBJ1-2; D not certain. The CDR3 length is 15 residues. With 6 bases removed from V and 5 bases from J, the gap between germline ends came to 19 bases. The CDR3 DNA reads TGTGCCAGCAGCCTTGGCCGACCGACCGTATATGGCTACACCTTC. It translates to CASSLGRPTVYGYTF.

Ten or more counts support this clonotype. The chain is built from TRBV7-3 and TRBJ1-1; the D gene is possibly TRBD1 (5 bases). The CDR3 totals 15 residues. Trimming left V 2 bases short and J 4 bases short, with 14 bases between. Per germline, CDR1 SGHTA and CDR2 FQGTGA. In DNA, the CDR3 is TGTGCCAGCAGCTTACGGGGAGCGGGGACCACTGAAGCTTTCTTT. Its protein is CASSLRGAGTTEAFF.